These 23 T cell receptor beta chains were sequenced from one sample in a study of T cell changes during pregnancy in multiple sclerosis. Sequencing was performed with immunoSEQ multiplex PCR; in TCRdb, only in-frame clones are kept and a portion is missing. The sample comprises around 66,000 clones, around 90% of which are singletons, and about 3.1% rests with the top ten. This sample comprised peripheral blood, obtained in the first trimester of pregnancy. Receptors originate from a female donor in good health, enrolled as a control in a pregnancy study.

The rearrangement links TRBV4-3 to TRBJ2-5; possibly TRBD1 for D (6 bases). This CDR3 spans 17 amino acids. V shed 3 bases and J shed 2 bases, with 19 bases lying between them. Germline lookup yields CDR1 LGHNA and CDR2 YSLEER. The CDR3 here is CASSQWLVTGTQETQYF. The CDR3 DNA is TGCGCCAGCAGCCAGTGGCTTGTCACCGGGACACAAGAGACCCAGTACTTC.

The chain couples TRBV5-8 to TRBJ2-1, with 9 bases identical to TRBD2. Losses at the gene ends were 2 bases for V and 3 bases for J; bases not matched to a gene: 6. CDR1 and CDR2 (germline): SGHTS, YDEGEE. This CDR3 is built from 16 residues. The CDR3 reads CASSLGGRAFYNEQFF. CDR3 nucleotides: TGTGCCAGCAGCTTAGGCGGGAGGGCCTTCTACAATGAGCAGTTCTTC.

The chain joins TRBV9 to TRBJ2-7; TRBD2 might be the D (6 bases). The length of the CDR3 is 15 residues. V shed 0 bases and J shed 0 bases, with 10 bases lying between them. The germline gives CDR1 SGDLS, CDR2 YYNGEE. This chain's CDR3 is CASSVDGGSSYEQYF. Here the CDR3 DNA reads TGTGCCAGCAGCGTAGATGGGGGGAGCTCCTACGAGCAGTACTTC.

This chain links TRBV9 with TRBJ2-5; D is unresolved. The CDR3 runs 15 residues. Germline CDR1 reads SGDLS; CDR2 reads YYNGEE. Trimming pared 4 bases from V and 2 bases from J, leaving 15 bases between. This CDR3 reads CASSPRKEIQETQYF. In DNA form, the CDR3 reads TGTGCCAGCAGCCCCCGGAAGGAGATTCAAGAGACCCAGTACTTC.

The genes are TRBV7-6 and TRBJ2-5, with 7 bases fitting TRBD1. The CDR3 has 14 residues. Germline lookup yields CDR1 SGHVS and CDR2 FNYEAQ. The V and J ends lost 1 base and 5 bases, in that order; junction bases with no gene match: 4. The CDR3 loop reads CASSLEGGPETQYF. In nucleotides, the CDR3 is TGTGCCAGCAGCTTAGAAGGGGGCCCGGAGACCCAGTACTTC.

The chain links TRBV28 to TRBJ1-5; D is undetermined. Trimming took 11 bases from V and 5 from J, leaving 16 bases between them. CDR1 is MDHEN, CDR2 SYDVKM, per germline. The CDR3 sequence is 13 residues long. CDR3 sequence (DNA): TGTGCCCACGGCGGAGGGCAGTATCAGCCCCAGCATTTT. Translated: CAHGGGQYQPQHF.

The V gene is TRBV29-1, the J gene TRBJ2-1; 9 positions match TRBD2. The CDR3 length is 13 residues. V lost 4 bases, J lost 4 bases, and 2 bases stayed unmatched. From germline, CDR1 is SQVTM and CDR2 ANQGSEA. CDR3 sequence reads: CSVASGIYNEQFF. The CDR3 DNA reads TGCAGCGTTGCTAGCGGGATTTACAATGAGCAGTTCTTC.

The CDR3 protein is CSVGGLAGKGTQYF. Here the CDR3 DNA reads TGCAGCGTTGGGGGACTAGCGGGGAAAGGTACGCAGTATTTT. V usage is TRBV29-1 and J usage is TRBJ2-3, with TRBD2 identical over 13 bases. J lost 8 bases, V lost 4 bases, and 6 bases had no gene match. This CDR3 comprises 14 residues. Germline values: CDR1 SQVTM, CDR2 ANQGSEA.

The genes are TRBV29-1 and TRBJ2-3, with D possibly being TRBD2 (6 bases). Between the trimmed V and J ends, which lost 7 bases and 3 bases, there was a span of 20 bases. The germline V gene has CDR1 SQVTM and CDR2 ANQGSEA. This CDR3 spans 15 amino acids. CDR3 in DNA: TGCAGCGGAGTGGGAGGCCACCCTAAGACAGATACGCAGTATTTT. This codes for CSGVGGHPKTDTQYF.

The V call is TRBV2, the J call TRBJ2-5, with 14 bases that match TRBD2. With 5 bases clipped from V and 7 bases from J, the junction kept 6 bases outside the gene matches. The CDR3 is 15 amino acids. Germline values: CDR1 SNHLY, CDR2 FYNNEI. CDR3 region: CASSWTSGGLGTQYF. CDR3 in DNA: TGTGCCAGCAGTTGGACTAGCGGGGGGTTAGGGACCCAGTACTTC.

V usage is TRBV9 and J usage is TRBJ1-3, with 8 nucleotides matching TRBD1. Germline CDR1 reads SGDLS; CDR2 reads YYNGEE. Trimming cost V 6 bases and J 3 bases; bases outside gene matches: 8. This CDR3 spans 15 amino acids. Here the CDR3 reads CASTPTDRGGNTIYF. The CDR3 DNA sequence: TGTGCCAGCACCCCGACTGACAGGGGTGGAAACACCATATATTTT. The full variable domain, its missing parts supplied by reference TRBV9 and TRBJ1-3, is DSGVTQTPKHLITATGQRVTLRCSPRSGDLSVYWYQQSLDQGLQFLIQYYNGEERAKGNILERFSAQQFPDLHSELNLSSLELGDSALYFCASTPTDRGGNTIYFGEGSWLTVV.

The V call is TRBV5-6, the J call TRBJ1-2; the match to TRBD1 covers 9 bases. With 1 base clipped from V and 4 bases from J, the junction kept 2 bases outside the gene matches. Germline-derived CDR1 and CDR2 are SGHDT and YYEEEE. CDR3 length equals 14 residues. The CDR3 here is CASSLTGGFYGYTF. CDR3 sequence (DNA): TGTGCCAGCAGCTTGACAGGGGGCTTCTATGGCTACACCTTC.

V gene TRBV9 combines with J gene TRBJ1-3; D gene unclear. Trimming left V 0 bases short and J 4 bases short, with 14 bases between. There are 16 residues in the CDR3. In germline, CDR1 is SGDLS, CDR2 YYNGEE. This chain's CDR3 is CASSVAQRGGGNTIYF. CDR3 nucleotide sequence: TGTGCCAGCAGCGTAGCCCAACGCGGCGGAGGAAACACCATATATTTT.

The chain links TRBV27 to TRBJ2-1, with a possible D match to TRBD2 (6 bases). This CDR3 is built from 13 residues. Germline V gene sequence: CDR1 MNHEY, CDR2 SMNVEV (reference sequence). Trimming took 6 bases from V and 8 from J, leaving 14 bases between them. The CDR3, as DNA: TGTGCCAGCAGGGGCGGGAATTACGATGAGCAGTTCTTC. Protein: CASRGGNYDEQFF.

This sequence joins TRBV28 and TRBJ1-1, with a tentative D call TRBD1 (6 bases). There are 13 residues in the CDR3. Germline assignment: CDR1 MDHEN and CDR2 SYDVKM. Trimming took off 7 bases at V and 6 bases at J, with 15 bases between the two ends. CDR3 in DNA: TGTGCCAGCACCCCCCACAGGGTATCTGAAGCTTTCTTT. As protein: CASTPHRVSEAFF.

This clone came up once. This chain connects TRBV19 to TRBJ1-5; 11 nucleotides line up with TRBD1. This CDR3 is 15 amino acids long. Per germline, CDR1 LNHDA and CDR2 SQIVND (reference sequence). After removal of 3 bases from V and 7 bases from J, the junction contained 5 bases not matched to a gene. In DNA, the CDR3 is TGTGCCAGTAGTATGACGGGGACAGGGGGGCAGCCCCAGCATTTT. Its protein is CASSMTGTGGQPQHF.

This sequence joins TRBV4-3 and TRBJ1-1; 7 bases agree with TRBD1. The germline CDR1 and CDR2 sequences are LGHNA and YSLEER. The CDR3 extends over 15 amino acids. The trim removed 0 bases at V and 1 base at J, leaving 2 bases unmatched. The CDR3: CASSQDPGGNTEAFF. The CDR3 DNA is TGCGCCAGCAGCCAAGACCCAGGGGGGAACACTGAAGCTTTCTTT.

The chain joins TRBV19 to TRBJ1-3; 9 bases are shared with TRBD1. Germline CDR1 and CDR2: LNHDA and SQIVND (reference sequence). CDR3 length equals 14 residues. Losses at the gene ends were 6 bases for V and 4 bases for J; bases not matched to a gene: 4. The chain's CDR3 is CASSPGTGGNTIYF. For the CDR3, the DNA is TGTGCCAGTAGCCCTGGGACAGGGGGAAACACCATATATTTT. Combining the CDR3 with reference TRBV19 and TRBJ1-3 gives the whole variable domain DGGITQSPKYLFRKEGQNVTLSCEQNLNHDAMYWYRQDPGQGLRLIYYSQIVNDFQKGDIAEGYSVSREKKESFPLTVTSAQKNPTAFYLCASSPGTGGNTIYFGEGSWLTVV.

The chain combines TRBV28 with TRBJ1-1, with 8 bases matching TRBD1. With V trimmed by 6 bases and J by 1 base, 7 bases remained unmatched. CDR3 length equals 15 residues. CDR1 is MDHEN and CDR2 is SYDVKM in the germline V gene. The CDR3 loop is CASRPIGQGNTEAFF. The CDR3 region has the DNA TGTGCCAGCAGACCAATAGGACAGGGGAACACTGAAGCTTTCTTT.

This rearrangement joins TRBV5-1 to TRBJ1-1, with TRBD1 matching 7 bases. Per the germline V gene, CDR1 is SGHRS and CDR2 is YFSETQ. Trimming at V came to 0 bases and at J to 10 bases, leaving 6 bases not matched to a gene. This CDR3 region has 13 residues. The CDR3 is CASSLGGQGGAFF. DNA of the CDR3: TGCGCCAGCAGCTTGGGGGGGCAGGGGGGAGCTTTCTTT.

The chain couples TRBV30 to TRBJ1-2; 11 bases match TRBD1. This CDR3 is built from 16 residues. V was clipped by 7 bases and J by 4 bases; unmatched bases: 14. CDR1 is GTSNPN and CDR2 is SVGIG in the germline V gene (reference sequence). The CDR3 DNA reads TGTGCCTACACAGAGGGACAGGGGGGCTTCGGCTATGGCTACACCTTC. It specifies CAYTEGQGGFGYGYTF. The full variable domain, with the rest looked up from reference TRBV30 and TRBJ1-2, is SQTIHQWPATLVQPVGSPLSLECTVEGTSNPNLYWYRQAAGRGLQLLFYSVGIGQISSEVPQNLSASRPQDRQFILSSKKLLLSDSGFYLCAYTEGQGGFGYGYTFGSGTRLTVV.

The chain carries TRBV10-3 and TRBJ1-2, with 10 bases fitting TRBD1. CDR1 is ENHRY and CDR2 is SYGVKD in the germline V gene. V trimming: 9 bases; J trimming: 3 bases; junction bases outside the gene matches: 4. This CDR3 has 13 amino acids. The DNA for the CDR3 is TGTGCCATTGGGACAGGGGAGGACTATGGCTACACCTTC. This gives the protein CAIGTGEDYGYTF.

The CDR3: CASSSARGENTDTQYF. The CDR3 nucleotides read TGCGCCAGCAGCTCTGCTCGGGGGGAGAACACAGATACGCAGTATTTT. V is TRBV4-1 and J is TRBJ2-3, with TRBD2 matching 7 bases. V lost 5 bases and J lost 2; bases outside the gene matches: 10. Looked up from germline, CDR1 is MGHRA and CDR2 is YSYEKL. The CDR3 has 16 amino acids.